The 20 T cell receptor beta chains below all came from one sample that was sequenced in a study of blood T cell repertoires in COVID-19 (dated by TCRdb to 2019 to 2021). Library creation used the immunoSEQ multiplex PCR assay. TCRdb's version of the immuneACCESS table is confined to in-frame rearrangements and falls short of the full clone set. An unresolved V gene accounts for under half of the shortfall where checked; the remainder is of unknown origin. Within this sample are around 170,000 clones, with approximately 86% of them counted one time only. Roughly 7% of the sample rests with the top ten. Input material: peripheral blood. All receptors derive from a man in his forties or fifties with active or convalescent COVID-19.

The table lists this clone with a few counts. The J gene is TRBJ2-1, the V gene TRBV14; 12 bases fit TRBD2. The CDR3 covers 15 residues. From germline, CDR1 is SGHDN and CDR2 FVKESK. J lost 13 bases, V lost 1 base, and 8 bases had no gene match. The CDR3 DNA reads TGTGCCAGCAGCCAAGGTGGACTAGCGGGACTTCTACAGTTCTTC. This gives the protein CASSQGGLAGLLQFF.

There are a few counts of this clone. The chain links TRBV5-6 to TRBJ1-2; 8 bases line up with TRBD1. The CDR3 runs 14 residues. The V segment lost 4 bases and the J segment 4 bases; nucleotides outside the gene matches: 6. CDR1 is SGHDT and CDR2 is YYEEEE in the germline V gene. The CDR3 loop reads CASSLRQGSYGYTF. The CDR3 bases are TGTGCCAGCAGCCTGCGACAGGGGAGCTATGGCTACACCTTC.

The chain's CDR3 is CASSPGAGAEGGYTF. In DNA form, the CDR3 reads TGCGCCAGCAGCCCAGGAGCGGGAGCAGAGGGCGGCTACACCTTC. The chain recombines TRBV5-1 with TRBJ1-2; unclear D gene. Germline loops: CDR1 SGHRS, CDR2 YFSETQ. The CDR3 has 15 residues. V was pared by 4 bases and J by 8 bases, with 21 bases between. Drawing the rest from reference TRBV5-1 and TRBJ1-2, the complete variable domain is KAGVTQTPRYLIKTRGQQVTLSCSPISGHRSVSWYQQTPGQGLQFLFEYFSETQRNKGNFPGRFSGRQFSNSRSEMNVSTLELGDSALYLCASSPGAGAEGGYTFGSGTRLTVV.

The CDR3 DNA is TGTGCCAGCAGTTCACCGGGCAGGACGGGAGGCAATCAGCCCCAGCATTTT. This encodes CASSSPGRTGGNQPQHF. This sequence joins TRBV28 and TRBJ1-5; D is unresolved. The V and J ends lost 4 bases and 2 bases respectively, with 18 bases between them. Per germline, CDR1 MDHEN and CDR2 SYDVKM. The CDR3 consists of 17 residues. The variable domain in full, completed from reference TRBV28 and TRBJ1-5, reads DVKVTQSSRYLVKRTGEKVFLECVQDMDHENMFWYRQDPGLGLRLIYFSYDVKMKEKGDIPEGYSVSREKKERFSLILESASTNQTSMYLCASSSPGRTGGNQPQHFGDGTRLSIL.

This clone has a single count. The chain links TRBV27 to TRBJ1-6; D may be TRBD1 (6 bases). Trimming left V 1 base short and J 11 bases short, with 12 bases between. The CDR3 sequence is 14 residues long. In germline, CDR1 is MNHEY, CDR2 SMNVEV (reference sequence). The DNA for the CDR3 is TGTGCCAGCAGTTTATTTAAGACAGGAGCACCCCTCCACTTT. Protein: CASSLFKTGAPLHF.

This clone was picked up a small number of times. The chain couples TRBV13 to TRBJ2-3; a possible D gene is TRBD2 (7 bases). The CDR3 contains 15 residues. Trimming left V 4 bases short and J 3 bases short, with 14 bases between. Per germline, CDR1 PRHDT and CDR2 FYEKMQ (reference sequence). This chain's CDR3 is CASSSRGGGTDTQYF. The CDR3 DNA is TGTGCCAGCAGCTCGAGAGGGGGAGGGACAGATACGCAGTATTTT.

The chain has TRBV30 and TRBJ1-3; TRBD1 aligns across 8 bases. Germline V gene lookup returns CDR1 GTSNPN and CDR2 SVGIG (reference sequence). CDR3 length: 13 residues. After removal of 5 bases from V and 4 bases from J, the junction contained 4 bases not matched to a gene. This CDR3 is CAWGQGFGNTIYF. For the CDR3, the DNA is TGTGCCTGGGGACAGGGCTTCGGAAACACCATATATTTT.

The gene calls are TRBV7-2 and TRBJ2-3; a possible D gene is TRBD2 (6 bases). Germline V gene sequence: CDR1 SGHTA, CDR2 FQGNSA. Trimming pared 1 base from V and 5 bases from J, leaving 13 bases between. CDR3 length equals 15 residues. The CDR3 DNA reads TGTGCCAGCAGCTTAGTGGTCGGGAGTCAAGATACGCAGTATTTT. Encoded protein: CASSLVVGSQDTQYF.

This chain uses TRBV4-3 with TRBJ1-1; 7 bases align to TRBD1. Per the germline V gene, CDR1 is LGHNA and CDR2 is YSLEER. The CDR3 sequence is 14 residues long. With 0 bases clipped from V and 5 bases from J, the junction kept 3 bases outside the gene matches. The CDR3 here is CASSQETGSTEAFF. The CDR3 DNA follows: TGCGCCAGCAGCCAAGAGACAGGGTCGACTGAAGCTTTCTTT.

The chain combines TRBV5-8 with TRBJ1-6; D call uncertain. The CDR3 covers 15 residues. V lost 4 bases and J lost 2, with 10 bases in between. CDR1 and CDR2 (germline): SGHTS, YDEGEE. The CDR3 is CASSPGFTYNSPLHF. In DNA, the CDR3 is TGTGCCAGCAGCCCGGGGTTTACCTATAATTCACCCCTCCACTTT.

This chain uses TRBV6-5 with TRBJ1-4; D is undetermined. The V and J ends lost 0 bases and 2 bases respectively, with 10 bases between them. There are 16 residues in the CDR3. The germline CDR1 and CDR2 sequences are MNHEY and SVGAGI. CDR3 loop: CASSYSPSWTNEKLFF. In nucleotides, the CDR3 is TGTGCCAGCAGTTACTCGCCGAGTTGGACTAATGAAAAACTGTTTTTT.

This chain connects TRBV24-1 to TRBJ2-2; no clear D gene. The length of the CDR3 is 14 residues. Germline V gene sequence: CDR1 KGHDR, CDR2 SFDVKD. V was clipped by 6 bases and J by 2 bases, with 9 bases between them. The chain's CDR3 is CATSRARNTGELFF. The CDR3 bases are TGTGCCACCAGTCGCGCGAGAAACACCGGGGAGCTGTTTTTT.

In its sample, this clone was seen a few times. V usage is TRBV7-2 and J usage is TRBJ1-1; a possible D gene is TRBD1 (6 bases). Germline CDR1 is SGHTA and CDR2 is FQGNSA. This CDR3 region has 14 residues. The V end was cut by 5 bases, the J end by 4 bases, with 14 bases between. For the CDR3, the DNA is TGTGCCAGCAGCCCCCCCGACAGGCGCACTGAAGCTTTCTTT. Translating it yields CASSPPDRRTEAFF.

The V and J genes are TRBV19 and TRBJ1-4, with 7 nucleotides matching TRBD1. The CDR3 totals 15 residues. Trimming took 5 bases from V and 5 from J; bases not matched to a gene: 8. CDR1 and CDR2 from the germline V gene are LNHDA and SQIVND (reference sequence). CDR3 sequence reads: CASSSRGTVNEKLFF. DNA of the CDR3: TGTGCCAGTAGTTCTCGCGGGACAGTGAATGAAAAACTGTTTTTT.

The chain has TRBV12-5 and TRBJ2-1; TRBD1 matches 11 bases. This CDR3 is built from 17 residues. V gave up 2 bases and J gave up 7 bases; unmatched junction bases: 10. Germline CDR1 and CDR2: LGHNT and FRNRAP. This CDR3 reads CASGLLQIRDRGNEQFF. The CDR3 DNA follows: TGTGCTAGTGGTTTGTTGCAAATCCGGGACAGGGGGAATGAGCAGTTCTTC. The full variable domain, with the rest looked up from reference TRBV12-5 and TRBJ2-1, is DARVTQTPRHKVTEMGQEVTMRCQPILGHNTVFWYRQTMMQGLELLAYFRNRAPLDDSGMPKDRFSAEMPDATLATLKIQPSEPRDSAVYFCASGLLQIRDRGNEQFFGPGTRLTVL.

The CDR3 sequence is CASSLAGNQPQHF. The CDR3 DNA sequence: TGTGCCAGCAGCTTGGCTGGCAATCAGCCCCAGCATTTT. The rearrangement uses TRBV5-4 and TRBJ1-5; D unresolved. The V end lost 0 bases, the J end lost 2 bases, and 3 bases lay between the germline ends. Germline V gives CDR1 SGHNT, CDR2 YYREEE (reference sequence). There are 13 residues in the CDR3.

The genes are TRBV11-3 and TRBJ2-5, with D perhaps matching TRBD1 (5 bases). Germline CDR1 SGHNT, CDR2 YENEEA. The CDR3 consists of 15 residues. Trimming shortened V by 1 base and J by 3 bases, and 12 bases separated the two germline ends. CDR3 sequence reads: CASSLVTSGKETQYF. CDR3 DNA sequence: TGTGCCAGCAGCTTAGTGACTTCAGGGAAAGAGACCCAGTACTTC. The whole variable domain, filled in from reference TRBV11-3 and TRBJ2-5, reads EAGVVQSPRYKIIEKKQPVAFWCNPISGHNTLYWYLQNLGQGPELLIRYENEEAVDDSQLPKDRFSAERLKGVDSTLKIQPAELGDSAVYLCASSLVTSGKETQYFGPGTRLLVL.

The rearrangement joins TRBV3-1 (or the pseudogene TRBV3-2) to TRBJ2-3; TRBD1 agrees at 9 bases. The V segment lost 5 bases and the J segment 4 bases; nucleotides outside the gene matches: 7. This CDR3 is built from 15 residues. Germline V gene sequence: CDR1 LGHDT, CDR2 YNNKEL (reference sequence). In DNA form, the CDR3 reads TGTGCCAGCAGCGTCCGGGGGACAGGGTCAGATACGCAGTATTTT. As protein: CASSVRGTGSDTQYF.

CDR3 residues: CASSYGSGSYNEQFF. CDR3 nucleotides: TGTGCCAGCAGTTACGGTAGCGGGAGCTACAATGAGCAGTTCTTC. This rearrangement joins TRBV6-2 or TRBV6-3 to TRBJ2-1, with 9 bases lining up with TRBD2. V shed 2 bases and J 3 bases; nucleotides not matched to a gene: 2. Germline assignment: CDR1 MNHEY and CDR2 SVGEGT. The CDR3 loop spans 15 amino acids.

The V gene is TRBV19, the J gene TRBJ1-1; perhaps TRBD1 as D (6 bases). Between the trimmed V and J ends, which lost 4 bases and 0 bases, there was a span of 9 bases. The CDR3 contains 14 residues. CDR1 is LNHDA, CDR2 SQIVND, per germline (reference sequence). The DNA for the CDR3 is TGTGCCAGTAGTAAGCAGGGGCTGAACACTGAAGCTTTCTTT. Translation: CASSKQGLNTEAFF.